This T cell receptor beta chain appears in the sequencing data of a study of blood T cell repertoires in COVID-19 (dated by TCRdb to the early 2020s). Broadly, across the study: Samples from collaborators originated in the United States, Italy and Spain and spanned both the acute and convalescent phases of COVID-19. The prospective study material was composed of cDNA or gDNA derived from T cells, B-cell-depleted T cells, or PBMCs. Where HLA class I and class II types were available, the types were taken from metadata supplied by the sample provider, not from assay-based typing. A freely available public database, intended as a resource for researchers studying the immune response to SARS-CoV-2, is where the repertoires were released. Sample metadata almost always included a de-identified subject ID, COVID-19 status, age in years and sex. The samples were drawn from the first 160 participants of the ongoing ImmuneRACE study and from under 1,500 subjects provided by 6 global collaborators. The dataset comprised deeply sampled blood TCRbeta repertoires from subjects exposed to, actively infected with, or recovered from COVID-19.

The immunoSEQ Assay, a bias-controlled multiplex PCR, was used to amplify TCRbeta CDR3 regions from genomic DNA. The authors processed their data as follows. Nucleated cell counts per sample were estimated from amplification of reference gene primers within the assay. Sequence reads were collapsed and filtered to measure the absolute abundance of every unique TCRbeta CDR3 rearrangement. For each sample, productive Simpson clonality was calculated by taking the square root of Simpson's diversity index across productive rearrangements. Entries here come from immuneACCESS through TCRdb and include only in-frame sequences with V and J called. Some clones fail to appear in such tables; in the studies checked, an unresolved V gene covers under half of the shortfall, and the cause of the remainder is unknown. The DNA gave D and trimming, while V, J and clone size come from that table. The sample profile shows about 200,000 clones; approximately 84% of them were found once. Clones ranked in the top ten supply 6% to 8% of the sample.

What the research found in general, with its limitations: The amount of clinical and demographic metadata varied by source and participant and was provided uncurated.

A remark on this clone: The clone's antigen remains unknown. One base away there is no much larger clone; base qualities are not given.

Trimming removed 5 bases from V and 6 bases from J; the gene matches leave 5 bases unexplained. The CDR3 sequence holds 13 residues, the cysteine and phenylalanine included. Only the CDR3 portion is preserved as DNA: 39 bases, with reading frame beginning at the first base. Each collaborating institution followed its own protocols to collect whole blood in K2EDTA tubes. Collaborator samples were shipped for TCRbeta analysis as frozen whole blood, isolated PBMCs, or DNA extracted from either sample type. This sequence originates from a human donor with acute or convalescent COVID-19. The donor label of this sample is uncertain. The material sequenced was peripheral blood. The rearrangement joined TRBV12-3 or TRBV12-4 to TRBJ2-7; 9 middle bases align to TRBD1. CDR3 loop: CASSLGTGLEQYF. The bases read TGTGCCAGCAGTCTGGGGACAGGGCTCGAGCAGTACTTC.